Reported below is one TCR beta chain. Original data processing: Estimated nucleated cell counts came from reference gene primer amplification. This table comes from immunoSEQ multiplex PCR, and its TCRdb copy is limited to in-frame clones, with some not included. From that table come the V and J calls and clone size; the DNA was used to work out D and trimming. This repertoire shows 40,000 to 65,000 clones, approximately 82% found once; its top ten account for about 14%. The sample comes from a study of blood T cell repertoires in COVID-19. As for the study in general: Sources were T cells, B-cell-depleted T cells, or PBMCs; the material itself was cDNA or gDNA.

V gave up 7 bases and J gave up 8 bases; unmatched junction bases: 9. Germline V gives CDR1 SQVTM, CDR2 ANQGSEA. The CDR3 sequence is 13 residues long. The sequenced material came from peripheral blood. The rearrangement links TRBV29-1 to TRBJ2-1, with 9 bases lining up with TRBD2. The TCR originated in a human donor in a cohort sampled during active COVID-19. DNA of the CDR3: TGCAGCGGGGAATCCGGGACTAGCTATGAGCAGTTCTTC. Protein product: CSGESGTSYEQFF.